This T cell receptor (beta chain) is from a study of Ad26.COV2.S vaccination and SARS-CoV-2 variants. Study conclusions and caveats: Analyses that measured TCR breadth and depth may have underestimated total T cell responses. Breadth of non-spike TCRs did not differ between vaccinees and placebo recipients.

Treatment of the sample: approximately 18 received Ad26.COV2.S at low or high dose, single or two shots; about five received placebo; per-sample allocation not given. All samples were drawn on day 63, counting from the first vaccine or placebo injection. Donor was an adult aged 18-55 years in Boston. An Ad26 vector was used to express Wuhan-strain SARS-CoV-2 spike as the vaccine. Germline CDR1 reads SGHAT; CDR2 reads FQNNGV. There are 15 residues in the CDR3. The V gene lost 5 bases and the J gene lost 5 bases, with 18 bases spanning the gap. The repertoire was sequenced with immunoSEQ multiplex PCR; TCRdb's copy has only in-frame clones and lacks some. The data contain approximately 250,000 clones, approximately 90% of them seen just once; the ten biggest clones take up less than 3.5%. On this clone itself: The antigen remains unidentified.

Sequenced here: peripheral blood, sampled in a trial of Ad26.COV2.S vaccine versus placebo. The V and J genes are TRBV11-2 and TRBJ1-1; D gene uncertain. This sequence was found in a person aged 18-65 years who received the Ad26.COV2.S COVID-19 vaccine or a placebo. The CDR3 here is CASSLYGALRTEAFF. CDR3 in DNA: TGTGCCAGCAGCCTTTACGGAGCGTTGAGAACTGAAGCTTTCTTT.